This entry features one T cell receptor beta chain sequence. This CDR3 comprises 15 residues. Germline CDR1 is MNHEY and CDR2 is SVGAGI. With 0 bases clipped from V and 11 bases from J, the junction kept 10 bases outside the gene matches. This sample is drawn from a study of T cell responses to AZD1222 COVID-19 vaccine. Profiling relied on immunoSEQ multiplex PCR, and the TCRdb table lists in-frame clones only, not all of them. The repertoire consists of roughly 140,000 clones, with 80% to 90% occurring once and the leading ten covering about 1.5%. Material: peripheral blood, obtained on day 0 of AZD1222 vaccination. The origin of this receptor is an adult in good health. The chain couples TRBV6-5 to TRBJ1-1, with 9 bases fitting TRBD1. CDR3 coding DNA: TGTGCCAGCAGTTACTCCAGGGACAGGGCGAGTCCCGCTTTCTTT. Amino acids: CASSYSRDRASPAFF.